The present T cell receptor beta chain was sequenced within a study of identical twins. Points from the study as a whole: Partly confounded zero-insertion analyses could result from invariant MAIT and iNKT cells. Clonotypes of the beta chain that were abundant in cord blood carried fewer insertions (memory repertoires showed none).

TCRdb re-called the 5' RACE reads through MiXCR, storing one row per CDR3 protein. The sample has about 450,000 distinct CDR3 sequences, about 18% seen once. Trimming shortened V by 0 bases and J by 1 base, and 6 bases separated the two germline ends. Germline assignment: CDR1 DFQATT and CDR2 SNEGSKA (reference sequence). CDR3 length: 13 amino acids. At least ten counts were recorded for this clonotype. The antigen is unknown. Donors were all healthy Caucasians. V gene TRBV20-1 combines with J gene TRBJ1-1; no clear D. The sample was naive T cells sorted from blood. This clonotype was sampled from a man between 50 and 59 years old in good health. The DNA of the CDR3 is TGCAGTGCTAGAGATTTGGGGAACACTGAAGCTTTCTTT. It translates to CSARDLGNTEAFF.